This T cell receptor beta chain was recovered during a study of siplizumab effects on memory and regulatory T cells (dated by TCRdb to 2018 to 2020). Notes on the research overall: The study examined how the anti-CD2 antibody siplizumab affects alloreactive T-cell subsets in allogeneic mixed lymphocyte reactions built from human PBMCs.

General study outcomes and caveats: Roughly 75-97% of proliferating CD4+ or CD8+ clones could not be assigned a naive or memory phenotype. Of the alloreactive CD4+ clones that could be mapped, the Treg-derived share averaged almost 70% with siplizumab compared with about 27% in control reactions. Whether proliferating Tregs from siplizumab cultures were suppressive was not functionally confirmed. The cumulative frequency of alloreactive sequences that could be traced back to unstimulated CD4+ memory T cells was significantly reduced by siplizumab. Unstimulated naive T cells appeared to be more diverse than memory T cells, and naive cells seemed to make a substantial contribution to the alloresponse. Because sequences at frequencies below about 10^-5 were poorly captured, only a minor fraction of alloreactive clones could be mapped back to unstimulated subsets.

This clone was seen a few times. It lacks a known antigen. Within one base of it there is no much larger clone, and no base qualities were kept. Sorted unstimulated T cells and proliferating T cells recovered from mixed lymphocyte reactions underwent TCRbeta CDR3 sequencing. Fresh whole blood from nine to ten HLA-typed healthy donors was used as the source from which PBMCs were isolated. Unstimulated CD4+ non-regulatory T cells were FACS-sorted to map the origin of alloreactive clones. The V and J ends are trimmed by 7 bases and 8 bases, leaving 2 bases between them. CDR1 and CDR2 are read off the germline V gene as SGHDN and FVKESK. The cysteine opens and the phenylalanine closes a CDR3 of 8 amino acids. Solely the CDR3 DNA is kept, with 24 bases framed from the first base. Preparation of the library involved the immunoSEQ multiplex PCR assay. About 10^5 TCR templates per sample were assayed by the deep sequencing platform. Genomic DNA extracted from sorted T cells was the material used for TCRbeta CDR3 sequencing. The paper's data handling went like this. Clonal analysis of TCRbeta CDR3 data was done in the R programming language. Unstimulated samples were compared with post-reaction CFSE-low samples to define alloreactive CD4+ and CD8+ clones. By matching sequences to the repertoires of sorted unstimulated Treg and non-Treg cells, each alloreactive CD4+ clone was assigned a regulatory or non-regulatory origin. As stored in TCRdb, this immuneACCESS dataset retains in-frame rearrangements with V and J assigned. A fraction of the clones does not appear; measured against another copy, unresolved V genes explain less than half of the discrepancy, and the remainder lacks a known reason. Clone size and V and J calls were adopted from that table, with D and trimming inferred from the DNA. The sample profile shows 110,000 or so clones; 93% of them were found once. The biggest ten clones account for over 0.15% of the sample.

Sequencing used non-Treg CD4+ T cells sorted from blood. The meaning of the sample's cell subset or site label: FACS-sorted unstimulated CD4+ non-regulatory T cells. The chain joins TRBV14 to TRBJ1-1, with the D gene call left open. This receptor was taken from a human donor in good health. CDR3 protein: CASKEAFF. The DNA is TGTGCCAGCAAGGAAGCTTTCTTT.